The 25 T cell receptor beta chains in this list originate from one sample, sequenced in a study of beta chain features in type 1 diabetes. Study outcomes and limitations: Significant though moderate, a shortening of TCRB CDR3s appeared in all four CD4+ subsets of Type 1 diabetes patients.

Of the isolated RNA, all was reverse transcribed, and so the sequenced material was expressed TCRB transcripts. Profiled with immunoSEQ multiplex PCR; TCRdb holds only in-frame clones, not every one. The repertoire holds about 340,000 clones, with approximately 9.7% as singletons. No antigens are known for them. The source material was central memory CD4+ T cells from blood. Source of these receptors: a man younger than 40 with type 1 diabetes.

The chain joins TRBV7-8 to TRBJ1-4; D gene uncertain. The CDR3 is 14 residues long. Between the trimmed V and J ends, which lost 4 bases and 8 bases, there was a span of 14 bases. From germline, CDR1 is SGHVS and CDR2 FQNEAQ. The CDR3 DNA is TGTGCCAGCAGCTCCTGGAAGGTTGGGGAAAAACTGTTTTTT. This gives the protein CASSSWKVGEKLFF.

This clone appeared a few times. The chain employs TRBV6-1 and TRBJ2-1; 10 bases line up with TRBD2. J lost 4 bases, V lost 7 bases, and 7 bases had no gene match. The CDR3 runs to 15 residues. The germline gives CDR1 MNHNS, CDR2 SASEGT. CDR3 residues: CASTISGGAYNEQFF. In DNA, the CDR3 is TGTGCCAGCACCATCAGCGGGGGGGCTTACAATGAGCAGTTCTTC.

J is TRBJ2-7 and V is TRBV14, with TRBD2 identical over 7 bases. The germline V gene has CDR1 SGHDN and CDR2 FVKESK. The CDR3 runs to 15 residues. V lost 2 bases to trimming and J lost 1 base; unmatched junction nucleotides: 5. CDR3 protein: CASSQRKGGSYEQYF. The CDR3 DNA reads TGTGCCAGCAGCCAAAGAAAGGGAGGGTCCTACGAGCAGTACTTC.

The chain employs TRBV7-8 and TRBJ2-7; D remains ambiguous. The CDR3 spans 12 residues. Germline loops: CDR1 SGHVS, CDR2 FQNEAQ. The germline V and J ends were trimmed by 1 base and 5 bases, with 6 bases remaining between them. Here the CDR3 reads CASSLDSHEQYF. The DNA of the CDR3 is TGTGCCAGCAGCTTAGATAGCCACGAGCAGTACTTC.

This clone has just a few counts. V usage is TRBV30 and J usage is TRBJ1-2; 9 bases line up with TRBD1. Looked up from germline, CDR1 is GTSNPN and CDR2 is SVGIG (reference sequence). The CDR3 runs 18 residues. The V gene end was trimmed by 4 bases and the J gene end by 2 bases; junction bases not matched to a gene: 17. The CDR3 spells CAWIAGTGKTTTNYGYTF. The CDR3 coding sequence is TGTGCCTGGATTGCCGGGACAGGGAAAACAACTACCAACTATGGCTACACCTTC.

This clone was detected a few times. The chain combines TRBV30 with TRBJ2-2, with TRBD2 matching 12 bases. In germline, CDR1 is GTSNPN, CDR2 SVGIG (reference sequence). V lost 3 bases to trimming and J lost 6 bases; unmatched junction nucleotides: 2. The CDR3 sequence is 14 residues long. As DNA, the CDR3 is TGTGCCTGGAGGAGACTAGCGGGGGCCGGGGAGCTGTTTTTT. Translated: CAWRRLAGAGELFF.

A few counts support this clone. This chain links TRBV21-1 with TRBJ1-1; the table gives TRBD1 as D, unverified against the DNA. TRBV21-1 counts as a pseudogene. CDR3 length: 16 amino acids. This CDR3 is CASSILRGQGNTEAFF. In DNA form, the CDR3 reads TGTGCCAGCAGCATATTGAGGGGACAGGGGAACACTGAAGCTTTCTTT.

CDR3 coding DNA: TGCGCCAGCAGTCCATCGGGCTCACGAGAGACCCAGTACTTC. This translates into CASSPSGSRETQYF. The chain links TRBV5-1 to TRBJ2-5; D remains unclear. CDR1 is SGHRS and CDR2 is YFSETQ in the germline V gene. The CDR3 is 14 amino acids. V was shortened by 5 bases and J by 4 bases, with 15 bases between the two germline ends.

This chain connects TRBV19 to TRBJ1-1, with D possibly matching TRBD1 (5 bases). Germline V lookup: CDR1 LNHDA, CDR2 SQIVND (reference sequence). Trimming cost V 7 bases and J 6 bases, with 24 bases left between them. The CDR3 consists of 16 residues. The CDR3 sequence is CASTPPGWRYDAEAFF. Written as DNA, the CDR3 is TGTGCCAGTACCCCTCCAGGGTGGAGGTATGACGCTGAAGCTTTCTTT.

This clone was found a few times. The V call is TRBV14, the J call TRBJ2-2; 9 nucleotides agree with TRBD2. V lost 1 base to trimming and J lost 9 bases; unmatched junction nucleotides: 3. CDR1 and CDR2 from the germline V gene are SGHDN and FVKESK. This CDR3 contains 14 residues. For the CDR3, the DNA is TGTGCCAGCAGCCAAGGGCTAGCGGGAAGGGAGCTGTTTTTT. It yields the protein CASSQGLAGRELFF.

In DNA, the CDR3 is TGTGCCAGTAGTATAGTCGGACAGTTGAACACTGAAGCTTTCTTT. Its protein product is CASSIVGQLNTEAFF. The chain carries TRBV19 and TRBJ1-1; D is perhaps TRBD1 (6 bases). The V end lost 1 base, the J end lost 0 bases, and 9 bases lay between the germline ends. Germline assignment: CDR1 LNHDA and CDR2 SQIVND (reference sequence). This CDR3 has 15 amino acids.

A word on this clone: One base away lies a much larger clone, so this may be a sequencing read error. Other DNA sequences in this specimen translate into the identical CDR3. The chain recombines TRBV10-3 with TRBJ2-7; 8 bases fit TRBD1. CDR3 length: 13 residues. V was clipped by 5 bases and J by 4 bases; unmatched bases: 4. CDR1 and CDR2 (germline): ENHRY, SYGVKD. The CDR3 DNA sequence: TGTGCCATCAGTCCGGGACAGGAGTACGAGCAGTACTTC. Amino acid sequence: CAISPGQEYEQYF.

Only a few counts were recorded for this clone. This rearrangement joins TRBV29-1 to TRBJ2-7; 11 nucleotides agree with TRBD1. This CDR3 is 13 amino acids long. In germline, CDR1 is SQVTM, CDR2 ANQGSEA. Trimming took 6 bases from V and 5 from J; bases not matched to a gene: 6. The DNA for the CDR3 is TGCAGCGTGGGAAGGACAGGGGGCGACGAGCAGTACTTC. Its translation is CSVGRTGGDEQYF.

This clone was seen a handful of times. This sequence is one base from a far larger clone and is likely a read error. The CDR3 DNA sequence: TGTGCCAGCAGCGTCGGGACTAGTTGGGCTATTGGTGAGCAGTTCTTC. This codes for CASSVGTSWAIGEQFF. The V and J genes are TRBV9 and TRBJ2-1, with 8 bases that match TRBD2. J gave up 9 bases and V 2 bases, and 13 bases lay outside the gene matches. This CDR3 contains 16 residues. Germline V gives CDR1 SGDLS, CDR2 YYNGEE.

This clone was seen a few times. The chain employs TRBV11-2 and TRBJ2-5; D unclear. The ends were cut back, 4 bases at V and 2 bases at J, with 2 bases in the middle. Germline CDR1 and CDR2: SGHAT and FQNNGV. This CDR3 comprises 11 residues. DNA of the CDR3: TGTGCCAGCAGCTATCAAGAGACCCAGTACTTC. Translated, it gives CASSYQETQYF.

Regarding this clone: The sample has other DNA sequences that encode this CDR3 too. The chain couples TRBV9 to TRBJ2-5; 11 nucleotides match TRBD2. Germline-derived CDR1 and CDR2 are SGDLS and YYNGEE. Trimming took 3 bases from V and 2 from J; bases not matched to a gene: 6. The CDR3 spans 16 residues. As DNA, the CDR3 is TGTGCCAGCAGCGCGTTAGGGACTAGCGGACAAGAGACCCAGTACTTC. It translates to CASSALGTSGQETQYF.

This clone was recorded a few times. The CDR3 DNA reads TGCGCCAGCAGCCAAGAACGCGTCCGGGGGGGAGGTTCACCCCTCCACTTT. Translated, it gives CASSQERVRGGGSPLHF. J is TRBJ1-6 and V is TRBV4-1; weak D call: TRBD1 (5 bases). CDR1 and CDR2 (germline): MGHRA, YSYEKL. Trimming pared 0 bases from V and 9 bases from J, leaving 18 bases between. This CDR3 is built from 17 residues.

This clone was found many times. This chain links TRBV2 with TRBJ2-1; D is unclear. This CDR3 has 13 amino acids. Germline CDR1 reads SNHLY; CDR2 reads FYNNEI. V was cut by 7 bases and J by 6 bases, with 13 bases left in between. CDR3 in amino acids: CASIPQVRNEQFF. CDR3 DNA sequence: TGTGCCAGCATCCCCCAGGTCCGCAATGAGCAGTTCTTC.

In this sample, this clone turned up a few times. J is TRBJ2-1 and V is TRBV11-2, with D tentatively TRBD2 (5 bases). Germline-derived CDR1 and CDR2 are SGHAT and FQNNGV. This CDR3 is 14 amino acids long. V shed 2 bases and J shed 7 bases, with 12 bases lying between them. In DNA form, the CDR3 reads TGTGCCAGCAGCTTACAGCGGAATTCAAATGAGCAGTTCTTC. Protein product: CASSLQRNSNEQFF.

In this sample, this clone turned up a few times. J is TRBJ2-1 and V is TRBV6-6; D possibly corresponds to TRBD2 (7 bases). The CDR3 extends over 14 amino acids. V was trimmed by 6 bases and J by 5 bases, leaving 14 bases between them. Germline assignment: CDR1 MNHNY and CDR2 SVGAGI (reference sequence). The DNA of the CDR3 is TGTGCCAGCAGCCTGGGGGGGGCCCACAATGAGCAGTTCTTC. This sequence encodes CASSLGGAHNEQFF.

This clone was observed a few times. J is TRBJ2-7 and V is TRBV7-2; D is undetermined. V lost 5 bases and J lost 7, with 9 bases in between. Germline CDR1 and CDR2: SGHTA and FQGNSA. CDR3 length: 11 residues. CDR3 nucleotide sequence: TGTGCCAGCAGCGCCGGAAGAGAGCAGTACTTC. Its translation: CASSAGREQYF. Using reference TRBV7-2 and TRBJ2-7 for the parts outside the CDR3, the full variable domain is GAGVSQSPSNKVTEKGKDVELRCDPISGHTALYWYRQSLGQGLEFLIYFQGNSAPDKSGLPSDRFSAERTGGSVSTLTIQRTQQEDSAVYLCASSAGREQYFGPGTRLTVT.

This clone was found a few times. J is TRBJ2-2 and V is TRBV30; D is undetermined. There are 13 residues in the CDR3. CDR1 is GTSNPN and CDR2 is SVGIG in the germline V gene (reference sequence). Deletions cut 0 bases from V and 8 bases from J, with 10 bases between. The CDR3 sequence is CAWSVRSAGELFF. The CDR3, as DNA: TGTGCCTGGAGTGTACGGAGCGCGGGGGAGCTGTTTTTT. The whole variable domain, filled in from reference TRBV30 and TRBJ2-2, reads SQTIHQWPATLVQPVGSPLSLECTVEGTSNPNLYWYRQAAGRGLQLLFYSVGIGQISSEVPQNLSASRPQDRQFILSSKKLLLSDSGFYLCAWSVRSAGELFFGEGSRLTVL.

This rearrangement joins TRBV27 to TRBJ1-2; no clear D. The CDR3 is 13 residues long. V was pared by 0 bases and J by 3 bases, with 5 bases between. The germline V gene encodes CDR1 MNHEY and CDR2 SMNVEV (reference sequence). CDR3 bases: TGTGCCAGCAGTTTATCCCTTCACTATGGCTACACCTTC. Translation gives CASSLSLHYGYTF.

This clone turned up a few times. The V and J genes are TRBV25-1 and TRBJ2-4; perhaps D is TRBD1 or TRBD2 (5 bases each). The ends were cut back, 4 bases at V and 3 bases at J, with 19 bases in the middle. This CDR3 region has 17 residues. CDR1 and CDR2 (germline): MGHDK, SYGVNS. The CDR3 DNA reads as TGTGCCAGCAGTGCCTCCACCGGGACCGACAGCAAAAACATTCAGTACTTC. Translating gives CASSASTGTDSKNIQYF.

V is TRBV4-1 and J is TRBJ2-7; 7 bases map to TRBD2. Germline CDR1 MGHRA, CDR2 YSYEKL. The CDR3 loop spans 13 amino acids. The CDR3, as DNA: TGCGTGAGGAGGCGGGGGACCTTCTACGAGCAGTACTTC. It is translated as CVRRRGTFYEQYF.